The clone carrying this TCR beta chain was seen at least ten times. These data are taken from a study of identical twins. TCRdb called the 5' RACE reads again in MiXCR, with one record for every CDR3 protein. The sample includes some 630,000 distinct CDR3 sequences, just over 7% of them seen just once. CDR3 length equals 14 residues. Germline trimming cut 6 bases from V and 2 bases from J; bases unmatched to any gene: 6. Germline V CDR1 and CDR2: MNHEY, SMNVEV (reference sequence). This sample also appeared in a second study, on yellow fever vaccine responses in identical twins.

Specimen: PBMCs. This rearrangement joins TRBV27 to TRBJ1-1, with 7 bases that match TRBD1. The origin of this receptor is a woman between 18 and 29 years old in good health. The CDR3 spells CASSLGQANTEAFF. DNA for the CDR3: TGTGCCAGCAGCCTTGGACAGGCCAACACTGAAGCTTTCTTT.